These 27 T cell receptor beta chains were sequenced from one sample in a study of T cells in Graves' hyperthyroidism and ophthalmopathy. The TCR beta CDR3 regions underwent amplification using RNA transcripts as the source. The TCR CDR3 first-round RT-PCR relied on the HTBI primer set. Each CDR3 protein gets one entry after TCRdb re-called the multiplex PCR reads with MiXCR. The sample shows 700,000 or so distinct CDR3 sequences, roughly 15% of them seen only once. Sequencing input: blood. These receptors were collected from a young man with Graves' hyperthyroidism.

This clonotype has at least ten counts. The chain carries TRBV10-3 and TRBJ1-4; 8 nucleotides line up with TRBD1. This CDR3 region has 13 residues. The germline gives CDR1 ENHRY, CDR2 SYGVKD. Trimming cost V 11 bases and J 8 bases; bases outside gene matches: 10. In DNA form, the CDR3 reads TGTGCCGCCCGAGGACAGGGAAACGAAAAACTGTTTTTT. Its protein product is CAARGQGNEKLFF.

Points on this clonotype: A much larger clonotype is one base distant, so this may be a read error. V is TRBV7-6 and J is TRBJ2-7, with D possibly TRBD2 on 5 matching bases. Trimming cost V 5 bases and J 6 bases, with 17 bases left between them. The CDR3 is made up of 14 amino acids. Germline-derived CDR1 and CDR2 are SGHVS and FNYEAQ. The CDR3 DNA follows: TGTGCCAGCAGCCCAGTACCTAGCCTTGCCGAGCAGTACTTC. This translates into CASSPVPSLAEQYF.

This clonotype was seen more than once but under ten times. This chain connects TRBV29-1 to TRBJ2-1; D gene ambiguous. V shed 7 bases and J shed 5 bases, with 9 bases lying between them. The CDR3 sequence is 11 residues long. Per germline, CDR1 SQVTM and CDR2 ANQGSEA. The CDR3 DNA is TGCAGCGCCGCCCCTAACAATGAGCAGTTCTTC. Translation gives CSAAPNNEQFF.

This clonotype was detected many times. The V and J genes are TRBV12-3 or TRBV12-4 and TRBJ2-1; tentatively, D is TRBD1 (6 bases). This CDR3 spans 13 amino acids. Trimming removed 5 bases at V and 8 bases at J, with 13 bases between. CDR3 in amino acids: CASSAGAGDEQFF. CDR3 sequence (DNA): TGTGCCAGCAGTGCCGGGGCAGGGGATGAGCAGTTCTTC.

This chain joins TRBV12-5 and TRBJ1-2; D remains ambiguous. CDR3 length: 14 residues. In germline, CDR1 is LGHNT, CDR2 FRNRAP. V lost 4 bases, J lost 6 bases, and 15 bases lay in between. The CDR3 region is CASGSSSSENGYTF. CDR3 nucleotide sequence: TGTGCTAGTGGTTCCTCTAGTTCGGAGAATGGCTACACCTTC.

CDR3: CASLLAGGPEEQFF. The CDR3 nucleotides read TGTGCCAGCCTTCTAGCGGGAGGGCCAGAGGAGCAGTTCTTC. This rearrangement joins TRBV6-1 to TRBJ2-1, with 12 bases aligning to TRBD2. Losses at the gene ends were 8 bases for V and 10 bases for J; bases not matched to a gene: 9. This CDR3 region has 14 residues. CDR1 is MNHNS, CDR2 SASEGT, per germline.

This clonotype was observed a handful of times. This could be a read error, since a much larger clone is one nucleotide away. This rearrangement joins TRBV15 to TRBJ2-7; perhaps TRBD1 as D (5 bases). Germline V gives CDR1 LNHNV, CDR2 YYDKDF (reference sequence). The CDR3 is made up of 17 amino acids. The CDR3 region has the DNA TGTGCCACCAGCAGAGATCGAACAGGTACCATCTCCTACGAGCAGCACTTC. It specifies CATSRDRTGTISYEQHF. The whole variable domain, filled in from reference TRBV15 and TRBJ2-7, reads DAMVIQNPRYQVTQFGKPVTLSCSQTLNHNVMYWYQQKSSQAPKLLFHYYDKDFNNEADTPDNFQSRRPNTSFCFLDIRSPGLGDTAMYLCATSRDRTGTISYEQHFGPGTRLTVT.

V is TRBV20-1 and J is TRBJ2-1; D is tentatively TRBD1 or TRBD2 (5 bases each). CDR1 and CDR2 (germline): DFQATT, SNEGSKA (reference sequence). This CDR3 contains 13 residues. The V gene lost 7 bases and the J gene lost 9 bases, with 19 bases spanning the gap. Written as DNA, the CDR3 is TGCAGTGTTGGGACCGTCTTAAGGGGTGAGCAGTTCTTC. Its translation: CSVGTVLRGEQFF.

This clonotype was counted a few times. As DNA, the CDR3 is TGCAGTGCCTTTTACTCGGGGGATACCGTAGCCGGGGAGCTGTTTTTT. This encodes CSAFYSGDTVAGELFF. This chain joins TRBV20-1 and TRBJ2-2; possibly TRBD2 for D (6 bases). Germline V gene sequence: CDR1 DFQATT, CDR2 SNEGSKA (reference sequence). V dropped 6 bases and J dropped 6 bases, with 23 bases sitting between them. CDR3 length: 16 residues.

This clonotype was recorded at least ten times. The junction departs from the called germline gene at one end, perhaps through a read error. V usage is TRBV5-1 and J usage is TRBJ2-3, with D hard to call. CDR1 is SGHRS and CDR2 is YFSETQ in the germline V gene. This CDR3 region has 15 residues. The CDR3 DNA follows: TGTGCCAGCAGCTTAGGTGTGGGCAGCACAGATACGCAGTATTTT. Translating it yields CASSLGVGSTDTQYF.

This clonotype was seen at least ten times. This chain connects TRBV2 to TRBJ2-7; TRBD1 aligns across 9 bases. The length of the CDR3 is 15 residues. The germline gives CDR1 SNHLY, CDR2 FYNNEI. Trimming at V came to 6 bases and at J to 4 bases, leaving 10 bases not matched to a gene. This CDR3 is CASSPEGQGPYEQYF. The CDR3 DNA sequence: TGTGCCAGCAGCCCGGAAGGACAGGGGCCTTACGAGCAGTACTTC.

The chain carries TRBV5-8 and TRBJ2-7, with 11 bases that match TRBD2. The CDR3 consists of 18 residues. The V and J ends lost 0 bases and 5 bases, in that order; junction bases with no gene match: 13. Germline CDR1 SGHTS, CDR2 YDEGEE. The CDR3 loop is CASSLGKTDTSGSNEQYF. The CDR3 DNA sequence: TGTGCCAGCAGCTTGGGAAAGACGGACACTAGCGGGAGTAACGAGCAGTACTTC.

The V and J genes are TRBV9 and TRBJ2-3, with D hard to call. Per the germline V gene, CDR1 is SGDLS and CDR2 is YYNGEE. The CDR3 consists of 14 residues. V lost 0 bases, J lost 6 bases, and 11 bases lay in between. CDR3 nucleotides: TGTGCCAGCAGCGTAGGGGTCTCCCTCGATACGCAGTATTTT. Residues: CASSVGVSLDTQYF. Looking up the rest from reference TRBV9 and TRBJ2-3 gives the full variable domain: DSGVTQTPKHLITATGQRVTLRCSPRSGDLSVYWYQQSLDQGLQFLIQYYNGEERAKGNILERFSAQQFPDLHSELNLSSLELGDSALYFCASSVGVSLDTQYFGPGTRLTVL.

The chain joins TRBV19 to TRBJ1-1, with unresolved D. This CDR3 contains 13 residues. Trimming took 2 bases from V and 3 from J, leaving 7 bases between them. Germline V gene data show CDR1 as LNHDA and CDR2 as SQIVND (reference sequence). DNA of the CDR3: TGTGCCAGTAGTATAATAGGTGACACTGAAGCTTTCTTT. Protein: CASSIIGDTEAFF.

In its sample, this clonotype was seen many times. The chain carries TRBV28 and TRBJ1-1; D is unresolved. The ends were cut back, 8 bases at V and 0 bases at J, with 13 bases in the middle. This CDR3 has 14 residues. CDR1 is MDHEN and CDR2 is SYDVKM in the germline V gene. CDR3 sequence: CASGQYPVNTEAFF. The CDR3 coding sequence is TGTGCCAGCGGTCAATACCCTGTGAACACTGAAGCTTTCTTT.

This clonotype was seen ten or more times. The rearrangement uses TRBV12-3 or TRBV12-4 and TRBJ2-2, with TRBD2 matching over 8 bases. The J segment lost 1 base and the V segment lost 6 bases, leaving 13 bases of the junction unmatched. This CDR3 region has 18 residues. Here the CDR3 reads CASSRGGGSVLNTGELFF. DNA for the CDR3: TGTGCCAGCAGCCGGGGGGGGGGTAGCGTATTGAACACCGGGGAGCTGTTTTTT.

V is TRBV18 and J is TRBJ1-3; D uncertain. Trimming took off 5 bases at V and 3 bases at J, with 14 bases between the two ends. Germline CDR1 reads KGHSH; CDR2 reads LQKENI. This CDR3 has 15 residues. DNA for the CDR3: TGTGCCAGCTCAAGGATCGGGAGCAATGGAAACACCATATATTTT. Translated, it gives CASSRIGSNGNTIYF.

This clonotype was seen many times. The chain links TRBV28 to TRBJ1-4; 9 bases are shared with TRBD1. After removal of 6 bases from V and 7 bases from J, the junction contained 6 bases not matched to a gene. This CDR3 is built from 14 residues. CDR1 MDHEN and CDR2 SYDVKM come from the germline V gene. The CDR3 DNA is TGTGCCAGCAGCCAAGGGACAGGGCCTGAAAAACTGTTTTTT. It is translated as CASSQGTGPEKLFF.

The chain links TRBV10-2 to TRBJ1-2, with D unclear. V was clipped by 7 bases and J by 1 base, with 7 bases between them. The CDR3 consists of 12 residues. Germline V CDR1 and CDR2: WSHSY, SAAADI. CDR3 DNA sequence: TGCGCCAGCACGGCCAATAACTATGGCTACACCTTC. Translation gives CASTANNYGYTF.

DNA of the CDR3: TGTGCCAGCAGTACAGGGGGGAGGGAAGAGACCCAGTACTTC. This gives the protein CASSTGGREETQYF. The gene calls are TRBV28 and TRBJ2-5, with TRBD1 as a possible D gene (8 bases). Trimming took off 5 bases at V and 3 bases at J, with 13 bases between the two ends. In germline, CDR1 is MDHEN, CDR2 SYDVKM. This CDR3 spans 14 amino acids.

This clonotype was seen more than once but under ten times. CDR3 coding DNA: TGTGCCAGCAGCGGAACTCAGACAGATACGCAGTATTTT. It specifies CASSGTQTDTQYF. The rearrangement uses TRBV9 and TRBJ2-3, with D unresolved. Looked up from germline, CDR1 is SGDLS and CDR2 is YYNGEE. The CDR3 extends over 13 amino acids. Deletions cut 3 bases from V and 3 bases from J, with 8 bases between.

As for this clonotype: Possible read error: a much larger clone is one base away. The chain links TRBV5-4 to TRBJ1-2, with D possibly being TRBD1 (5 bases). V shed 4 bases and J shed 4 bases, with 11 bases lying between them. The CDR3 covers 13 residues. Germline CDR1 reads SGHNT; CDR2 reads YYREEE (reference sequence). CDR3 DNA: TGTGCCAGCAGCCGGGACGGAACCTATGGCTACACCTTC. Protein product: CASSRDGTYGYTF. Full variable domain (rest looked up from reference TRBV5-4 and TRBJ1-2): ETGVTQSPTHLIKTRGQQVTLRCSSQSGHNTVSWYQQALGQGPQFIFQYYREEENGRGNFPPRFSGLQFPNYSSELNVNALELDDSALYLCASSRDGTYGYTFGSGTRLTVV.

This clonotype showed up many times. The CDR3 coding sequence is TGCAGTGCGCCAGGAGAGGGGAGGGATGAGCAGTTCTTC. Translating it yields CSAPGEGRDEQFF. The chain is built from TRBV20-1 and TRBJ2-1; 7 bases agree with TRBD2. Trimming at V came to 6 bases and at J to 8 bases, leaving 10 bases not matched to a gene. Germline lookup yields CDR1 DFQATT and CDR2 SNEGSKA (reference sequence). There are 13 residues in the CDR3.

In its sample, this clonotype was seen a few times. The CDR3: CSARYQGGVEAFF. In nucleotides, the CDR3 is TGCAGTGCTAGATATCAGGGGGGCGTTGAAGCTTTCTTT. V usage is TRBV20-1 and J usage is TRBJ1-1; TRBD1 matches at 7 bases. CDR1 DFQATT and CDR2 SNEGSKA come from the germline V gene (reference sequence). CDR3 length: 13 residues. V lost 2 bases, J lost 7 bases, and 7 bases stayed unmatched.

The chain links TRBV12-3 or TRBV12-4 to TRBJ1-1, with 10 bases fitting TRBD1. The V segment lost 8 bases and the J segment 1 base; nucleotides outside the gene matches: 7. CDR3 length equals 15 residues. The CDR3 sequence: CASGDRGRGNTEAFF. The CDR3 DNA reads TGTGCCAGCGGTGACAGGGGGCGAGGGAACACTGAAGCTTTCTTT.

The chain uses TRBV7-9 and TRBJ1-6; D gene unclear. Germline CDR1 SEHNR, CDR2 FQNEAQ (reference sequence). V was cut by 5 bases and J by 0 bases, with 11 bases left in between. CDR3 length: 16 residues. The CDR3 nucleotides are TGTGCCAGCAGCCAAAAGGAGAGCTCCTATAATTCACCCCTCCACTTT. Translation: CASSQKESSYNSPLHF.

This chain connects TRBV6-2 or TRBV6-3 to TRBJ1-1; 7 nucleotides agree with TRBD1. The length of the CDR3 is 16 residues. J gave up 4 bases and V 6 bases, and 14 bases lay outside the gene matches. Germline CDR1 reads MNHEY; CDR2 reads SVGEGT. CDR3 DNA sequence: TGTGCCAGCAGATCTGGTGGAGGGGGCCTCACCACTGAAGCTTTCTTT. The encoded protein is CASRSGGGGLTTEAFF.